The rows below give T cell receptor beta chains drawn from one sample of a study of molecular identifiers for immune sequencing clone quantification. A single record per CDR3 protein comes from TCRdb applying MiXCR to the PCR reads. This sample has 490,000 or so distinct CDR3 sequences, with less than 30% found just once. The sequenced sample consisted of naive CD8+ T cells from blood, with Jurkat cell RNA spiked in. These receptors all come from a human donor in good health. Some libraries in this study had Jurkat cell RNA spiked in. Each CDR3 is given with its conserved first and last residue. The order of the fields is clone size, J gene, V gene, D gene, CDR3 DNA, CDR3 protein. A D gene is named only where the DNA matches it firmly. The size entry is marked missing in some rows and otherwise reads once, few, many or a size class.

size: few
J: TRBJ1-3
V: TRBV2
D: .
DNA: TGTGCCAGCAGTGAGGGGTTATCCTCTGGAAACACCATATATTTT
CDR3: CASSEGLSSGNTIYF

size: few
J: TRBJ2-1
V: TRBV20-1
D: .
DNA: TGCAGTGCCAGGCCCCTGGGGGCATACAATGTGCAGTTCTTC
CDR3: CSARPLGAYNVQFF

size: many
J: TRBJ2-7
V: TRBV20-1
D: TRBD1
DNA: TGCAGTGCTAGGGTTTACAGGGGGAGCGAGCAGTACTTC
CDR3: CSARVYRGSEQYF

size: .
J: TRBJ2-5
V: TRBV25-1
D: .
DNA: TGTGCCAGCGGTGGGCAGAGTCAAGAGACCCAGTACTTC
CDR3: CASGGQSQETQYF

size: few
J: TRBJ2-7
V: TRBV2
D: .
DNA: TGTGCCAGCAGTGCCCCCATCGTCTACGAGCAGTACTTC
CDR3: CASSAPIVYEQYF

size: many
J: TRBJ2-3
V: TRBV7-9
D: .
DNA: TGTGCCAGCACCTACCCCCTCTCCATTAATACGCAGTATTTT
CDR3: CASTYPLSINTQYF

size: many
J: TRBJ2-3
V: TRBV6-5
D: .
DNA: TGTGCCAGCAGGGACGGGACACCGGACACAGATACGCAGTATTTT
CDR3: CASRDGTPDTDTQYF

size: few
J: TRBJ2-7
V: TRBV5-1
D: .
DNA: TGCGCCAGCAGCAATGGACAGTCACACCTCCCAGCCTACGAGCAGTACTTC
CDR3: CASSNGQSHLPAYEQYF

size: many
J: TRBJ2-3
V: TRBV7-2
D: .
DNA: TGTGCCAGCAGCCCCACTTGGGATACGCAGTATTTT
CDR3: CASSPTWDTQYF

size: .
J: TRBJ2-5
V: TRBV27
D: .
DNA: TGTGCCAGCAGTTTTCTTGCGGGGAAAGAGACCCAGTACTTC
CDR3: CASSFLAGKETQYF

size: many
J: TRBJ1-1
V: TRBV9
D: TRBD1
DNA: TGTGCCAGCAGCGTAACAGGGGTGAGCACTGAAGCTTTCTTT
CDR3: CASSVTGVSTEAFF

size: .
J: TRBJ2-7
V: TRBV5-5
D: .
DNA: TGTGCCAGCAGCCCAGGACTAACGGGTACCTACGAGCAGTACTTC
CDR3: CASSPGLTGTYEQYF

size: .
J: TRBJ1-5
V: TRBV12-3/TRBV12-4
D: TRBD1
DNA: TGTGCCAGCAGTTCGACAGGGGTCTACAATCAGCCCCAGCATTTT
CDR3: CASSSTGVYNQPQHF

size: .
J: TRBJ1-1
V: TRBV6-1
D: .
DNA: TGTGCCAGCAGTGAAGATCGCAGCATGAACACTGAAGCTTTCTTT
CDR3: CASSEDRSMNTEAFF

size: many
J: TRBJ2-5
V: TRBV4-3
D: .
DNA: TGCGCCAGCAGCCAATCAATAGTAAAAGAGACCCAGTACTTC
CDR3: CASSQSIVKETQYF

size: .
J: TRBJ1-4
V: TRBV14
D: .
DNA: TGTGCCAGCAGCCTACAAGGCGGGTTGCGTGGTGAAAAACTGTTTTTT
CDR3: CASSLQGGLRGEKLFF

size: many
J: TRBJ2-1
V: TRBV24-1
D: TRBD2
DNA: TGTGCCACCAGTGATACCACTAGCGGGGATTACAATGAGCAGTTCTTC
CDR3: CATSDTTSGDYNEQFF

size: .
J: TRBJ2-2
V: TRBV6-2/TRBV6-3
D: .
DNA: TGTGCCAGCAGTTACGACCATAGCCGTACCGGGGAGCTGTTTTTT
CDR3: CASSYDHSRTGELFF

size: .
J: TRBJ2-3
V: TRBV5-4
D: .
DNA: TGTGCCAGCAGCTTGGTTGGGGGGGCAGCAGATACGCAGTATTTT
CDR3: CASSLVGGAADTQYF

size: few
J: TRBJ2-1
V: TRBV20-1
D: TRBD2
DNA: TGCAGTGCCAGAGCGGGTAGCGGGATGGATGAGCAGTTCTTC
CDR3: CSARAGSGMDEQFF

size: few
J: TRBJ2-7
V: TRBV11-2
D: .
DNA: TGTGCCAGCAGCACCTACCCGGCCAGCGAGCAGTACTTC
CDR3: CASSTYPASEQYF

size: .
J: TRBJ2-1
V: TRBV6-2/TRBV6-3
D: .
DNA: TGTGCCAGCAGTTACGGGCCTCTCAATGAGCAGTTCTTC
CDR3: CASSYGPLNEQFF

size: .
J: TRBJ2-7
V: TRBV27
D: .
DNA: TGTGCCAGCAGTCCGACAGTGAGCTACGAGCAGTACTTC
CDR3: CASSPTVSYEQYF

size: few
J: TRBJ1-5
V: TRBV28
D: .
DNA: TGTGCCAGCAGTCCTAGGGGACAGCCCCAGCATTTT
CDR3: CASSPRGQPQHF

size: many
J: TRBJ2-1
V: TRBV29-1
D: TRBD1
DNA: TGCAGCGTTGGCGGGACAGGGGAGAATGAGCAGTTCTTC
CDR3: CSVGGTGENEQFF

size: .
J: TRBJ2-4
V: TRBV19
D: TRBD2
DNA: TGTGCCAGTAGTATAGGACTAGCGGCCGTGAAGTACTTC
CDR3: CASSIGLAAVKYF

size: few
J: TRBJ1-5
V: TRBV27
D: TRBD1
DNA: TGTGCCAGCACTTACAGGGGAGGCGGCAATCAGCCCCAGCATTTT
CDR3: CASTYRGGGNQPQHF

size: many
J: TRBJ1-2
V: TRBV28
D: .
DNA: TGTGCCAGCAGTTTAAGTAGTGGTTTAGGCTATGGCTACACCTTC
CDR3: CASSLSSGLGYGYTF

size: few
J: TRBJ1-1
V: TRBV12-3/TRBV12-4
D: .
DNA: TGTGCCAGCAGTTTAAAGGGTTTTGGTGAAGCTTTCTTT
CDR3: CASSLKGFGEAFF

size: .
J: TRBJ1-4
V: TRBV6-6
D: .
DNA: TGTGCCAGCAGTTACTCTCCAGGGGACACCGCTGCAACTAATGAAAAACTGTTTTTT
CDR3: CASSYSPGDTAATNEKLFF

size: many
J: TRBJ2-7
V: TRBV20-1
D: TRBD2
DNA: TGCAGTGCTCTCCCGACTAGCGGGGCCATCTACGAGCAGTACTTC
CDR3: CSALPTSGAIYEQYF

size: .
J: TRBJ1-2
V: TRBV5-4
D: TRBD1
DNA: TGTGCCAGCAGCCCCTGGACAGGGGGCGACTATGGCTACACCTTC
CDR3: CASSPWTGGDYGYTF

size: few
J: TRBJ2-7
V: TRBV7-9
D: .
DNA: TGTGCCAGCAGCCAACGAGGCAGCGAGCAGTACTTC
CDR3: CASSQRGSEQYF

size: .
J: TRBJ2-7
V: TRBV20-1
D: .
DNA: TGCAGTACTAGAGTTAGAAGCTCCTACGAGCAGTACTTC
CDR3: CSTRVRSSYEQYF

size: .
J: TRBJ2-7
V: TRBV6-6
D: .
DNA: TGTGCCAGCAAGGGGGTACGTGGACAGAACTACGAGCAGTACTTC
CDR3: CASKGVRGQNYEQYF

size: few
J: TRBJ2-1
V: TRBV2
D: TRBD2
DNA: TGTGCCAGCAGGGGACTAGCGGGGTTAAATGAGCAGTTCTTC
CDR3: CASRGLAGLNEQFF

size: .
J: TRBJ2-7
V: TRBV6-2/TRBV6-3
D: .
DNA: TGTGCCAGCAGTTTACAGGTATACGAGCAGTACTTC
CDR3: CASSLQVYEQYF

size: .
J: TRBJ1-1
V: TRBV6-1
D: TRBD1
DNA: TGTGCCAGCAGTGATCTGAGACAGGGGTCTGAAGCTTTCTTT
CDR3: CASSDLRQGSEAFF

size: .
J: TRBJ2-3
V: TRBV20-1
D: .
DNA: TGCAGTGCGGAGAGAAAGTCTAGCAGCATCACAGATACGCAGTATTTT
CDR3: CSAERKSSSITDTQYF

size: few
J: TRBJ1-6
V: TRBV12-3/TRBV12-4
D: .
DNA: TGTGCCAGCAGCCTGAGTGGGGGTTCACCCCTCCACTTT
CDR3: CASSLSGGSPLHF

size: .
J: TRBJ2-7
V: TRBV7-9
D: .
DNA: TGTGCCAGCAGCTTACCTCCCCCTGGAGACGAGCAGTACTTC
CDR3: CASSLPPPGDEQYF

size: many
J: TRBJ2-7
V: TRBV25-1
D: TRBD1
DNA: TGTGCCAGCAGTGATTCGGGGACAGCGCCTTACGAGCAGTACTTC
CDR3: CASSDSGTAPYEQYF

size: few
J: TRBJ2-7
V: TRBV13
D: .
DNA: TGTGCCAGCAGCTACCAAGGACAGTTCGAGCAGTACTTC
CDR3: CASSYQGQFEQYF

size: few
J: TRBJ2-5
V: TRBV30
D: .
DNA: TGTGCCTGGAGTGTACTTGGTGTGGAGACCCAGTACTTC
CDR3: CAWSVLGVETQYF

size: .
J: TRBJ2-7
V: TRBV19
D: .
DNA: TGTGCCAGTAGTATTTCTTGGGACACCTTAAGCTACGAGCAGTACTTC
CDR3: CASSISWDTLSYEQYF

size: .
J: TRBJ2-5
V: TRBV7-8
D: .
DNA: TGTGCCAGCACCCAGACCAGGGAAGGAGAGACCCAGTACTTC
CDR3: CASTQTREGETQYF

size: many
J: TRBJ2-5
V: TRBV3-1
D: .
DNA: TGTGCCAGCAGCCTTGACCAGTACCAAGAGACCCAGTACTTC
CDR3: CASSLDQYQETQYF

size: .
J: TRBJ2-5
V: TRBV30
D: TRBD1
DNA: TGTGCCTGGAACCCGGGACAGGGGGCTGAGACCCAGTACTTC
CDR3: CAWNPGQGAETQYF

size: few
J: TRBJ2-1
V: TRBV19
D: .
DNA: TGTGCCAGTAGTCATTCGACAGGAATTGTCTACAATGAGCAGTTCTTC
CDR3: CASSHSTGIVYNEQFF

size: .
J: TRBJ2-7
V: TRBV6-2/TRBV6-3
D: .
DNA: TGTGCCAGCAGTTACTCCCGAGGGGCGCACGAGCAGTACTTC
CDR3: CASSYSRGAHEQYF

size: few
J: TRBJ2-3
V: TRBV20-1
D: TRBD2
DNA: TGCAGTGCGTCGACTAGCGGGGGGGCCGGTACGCAGTATTTT
CDR3: CSASTSGGAGTQYF

size: few
J: TRBJ2-5
V: TRBV27
D: .
DNA: TGTGCCAGCAGTCCCTCCTCGACAGGCCAAGAGACCCAGTACTTC
CDR3: CASSPSSTGQETQYF

size: few
J: TRBJ1-3
V: TRBV9
D: .
DNA: TGTGCCAGCAGCGCAATCCAGGGGTCTGGAAACTCCATATATTTT
CDR3: CASSAIQGSGNSIYF

size: many
J: TRBJ2-3
V: TRBV14
D: .
DNA: TGTGCCAGCAGCCCATCACCCGATGGGGGGCTCAGAGATACGCAGTATTTT
CDR3: CASSPSPDGGLRDTQYF

size: few
J: TRBJ1-4
V: TRBV14
D: TRBD1
DNA: TGTGCCAGCAGCCAGTACATCTGGACAGGGGCGACGGAAAAACTGTTTTTT
CDR3: CASSQYIWTGATEKLFF